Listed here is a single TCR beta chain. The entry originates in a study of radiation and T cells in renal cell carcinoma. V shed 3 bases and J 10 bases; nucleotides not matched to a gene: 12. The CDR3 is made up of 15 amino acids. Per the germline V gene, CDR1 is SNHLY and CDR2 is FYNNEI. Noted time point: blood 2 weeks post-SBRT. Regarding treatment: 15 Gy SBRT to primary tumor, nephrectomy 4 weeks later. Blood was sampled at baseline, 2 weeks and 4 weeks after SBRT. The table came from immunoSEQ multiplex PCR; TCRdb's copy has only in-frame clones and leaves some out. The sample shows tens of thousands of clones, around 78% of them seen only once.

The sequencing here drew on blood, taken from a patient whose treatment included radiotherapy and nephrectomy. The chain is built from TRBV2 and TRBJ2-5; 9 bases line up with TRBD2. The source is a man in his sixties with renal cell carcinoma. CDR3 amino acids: CASSDLAGQGGDQYF. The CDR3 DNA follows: TGTGCCAGCAGTGATCTAGCGGGGCAGGGAGGAGACCAGTACTTC. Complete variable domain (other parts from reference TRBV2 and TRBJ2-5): EPEVTQTPSHQVTQMGQEVILRCVPISNHLYFYWYRQILGQKVEFLVSFYNNEISEKSEIFDDQFSVERPDGSNFTLKIRSTKLEDSAMYFCASSDLAGQGGDQYFGPGTRLLVL.